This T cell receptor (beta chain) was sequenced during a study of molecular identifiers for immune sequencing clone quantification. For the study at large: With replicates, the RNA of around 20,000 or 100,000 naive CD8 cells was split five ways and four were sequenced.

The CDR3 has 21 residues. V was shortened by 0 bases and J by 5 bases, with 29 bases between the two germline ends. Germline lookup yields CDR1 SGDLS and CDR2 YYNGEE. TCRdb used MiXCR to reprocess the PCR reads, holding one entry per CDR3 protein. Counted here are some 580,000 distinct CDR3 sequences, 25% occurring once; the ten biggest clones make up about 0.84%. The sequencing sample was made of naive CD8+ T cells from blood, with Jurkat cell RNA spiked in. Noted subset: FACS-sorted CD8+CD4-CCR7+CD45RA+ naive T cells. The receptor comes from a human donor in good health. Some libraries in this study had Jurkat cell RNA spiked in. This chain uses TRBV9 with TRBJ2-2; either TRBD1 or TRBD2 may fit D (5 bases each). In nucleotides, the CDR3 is TGTGCCAGCAGCGTAGCTGGGGCAGTTTCTAGCTCACGAGGGGTGACCGGGGAGCTGTTTTTT. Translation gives CASSVAGAVSSSRGVTGELFF.